A selection of T cell receptor beta chains follows, all from one sample in a study of T cell responses to AZD1222 COVID-19 vaccine. Produced via immunoSEQ multiplex PCR; TCRdb's table is partial and in-frame only. Found here are 66,000 or so clones, about four fifths of them singletons; the top ten hold around 25%. The sample was peripheral blood, taken on day 0 of MenACWY control vaccination. These receptors were obtained from an adult in good health. The CDR3 runs from the conserved cysteine through the conserved F or W. D genes are given only for firm matches.

D: NA; V: TRBV5-1; J: TRBJ2-2; length: 16; CDR3: CASSLRETVATGELFF
D: NA; V: TRBV20-1; J: TRBJ2-7; length: 11; CDR3: CSARMGNEQYF
D: NA; V: TRBV12-3/TRBV12-4; J: TRBJ1-1; length: 11; CDR3: CASSLGGLAFF
D: NA; V: TRBV5-5; J: TRBJ2-6; length: 15; CDR3: CASSSREAGANVLTF
D: TRBD1; V: TRBV2; J: TRBJ1-1; length: 14; CDR3: CASGEQGAKTEAFF
D: NA; V: TRBV27; J: TRBJ2-1; length: 13; CDR3: CASIGGLLNEQFF
D: TRBD1; V: TRBV28; J: TRBJ1-3; length: 14; CDR3: CASVGTGGRNTIYF
D: TRBD2; V: TRBV11-2; J: TRBJ2-5; length: 18; CDR3: CASSLGGGTSGRKETQYF
D: TRBD1; V: TRBV24-1; J: TRBJ1-5; length: 22; CDR3: CATRGKPPTDRGKIYCNQPQHF
D: NA; V: TRBV5-1; J: TRBJ2-1; length: 16; CDR3: CASSLVAAETSLGQFF
D: TRBD1; V: TRBV15; J: TRBJ2-5; length: 13; CDR3: CAVSTGGLETQYF
D: NA; V: TRBV5-1; J: TRBJ2-3; length: 14; CDR3: CASSPGGGGDTQYF
D: NA; V: TRBV14; J: TRBJ2-7; length: 13; CDR3: CASSQVIRTYQHF
D: TRBD1; V: TRBV6-1; J: TRBJ2-6; length: 19; CDR3: CASSELLDRGTSGANVLTF
D: TRBD1; V: TRBV6-2/TRBV6-3; J: TRBJ2-3; length: 16; CDR3: CASSYSGQGATDTQYF
D: NA; V: TRBV3-1/TRBV3-2; J: TRBJ1-1; length: 15; CDR3: CASSQDPGGSTEAFF
D: NA; V: TRBV4-3; J: TRBJ2-6; length: 15; CDR3: CASSQESSGANVLTF